These 20 T cell receptor beta chains share one sample of origin, sequenced in a study of HIV-infected patients and healthy controls. The repertoire came from unfractionated whole blood and reflected all unsorted peripheral T cells. Alpha and beta constant-region primers primed reverse transcription of around 0.5 ug RNA. Alpha and beta chain libraries were made separately by chain-specific third strand synthesis with multiplexing indices. TCRdb itself ran the 5' RACE reads through MiXCR, one entry per CDR3 protein. The sample holds approximately 22,000 distinct CDR3 sequences, about 8.7% seen once. The sample was blood. These receptors all stem from an adult in good health.

This clonotype was picked up many times. The chain carries TRBV4-3 and TRBJ1-1; D may be TRBD1 (6 bases). The CDR3 is made up of 16 amino acids. CDR1 is LGHNA and CDR2 is YSLEER in the germline V gene. The V and J ends lost 4 bases and 2 bases respectively, with 17 bases between them. CDR3 loop: CASSRQVEGYNTEAFF. CDR3 bases: TGCGCCAGCAGCCGACAGGTAGAGGGCTATAACACTGAAGCTTTCTTT.

The table lists this clonotype with many counts. The chain combines TRBV10-3 with TRBJ2-6; D perhaps matches TRBD2 (6 bases). Per germline, CDR1 ENHRY and CDR2 SYGVKD. The CDR3 is 17 residues long. V lost 4 bases, J lost 2 bases, and 15 bases lay in between. The CDR3 is CAISGGRDFPGANVLTF. The CDR3 coding sequence is TGTGCCATCAGTGGAGGCAGGGACTTCCCTGGGGCCAACGTCCTGACTTTC.

At least ten counts were recorded for this clonotype. The CDR3 protein is CASSLDRNYGYTF. The DNA for the CDR3 is TGTGCCAGCAGCTTGGACAGGAACTATGGCTACACCTTC. V gene TRBV5-6 combines with J gene TRBJ1-2, with a tentative D call TRBD1 (5 bases). This CDR3 comprises 13 residues. CDR1 is SGHDT, CDR2 YYEEEE, per germline. Between the trimmed V and J ends, which lost 0 bases and 2 bases, there was a span of 5 bases.

This clonotype was detected a few times. V usage is TRBV10-3 and J usage is TRBJ1-2; TRBD1 is a possible D gene (5 bases). The length of the CDR3 is 13 residues. Germline V CDR1 and CDR2: ENHRY, SYGVKD. V lost 10 bases, J lost 6 bases, and 18 bases lay in between. CDR3 sequence (DNA): TGTGCCACCGCCGGGCAGGGATCTAATGGCTACACCTTC. Translation gives CATAGQGSNGYTF.

This clonotype has more than one count but fewer than ten. The CDR3 sequence is CASSRIEGQPWSVGSYEQYF. CDR3 bases: TGTGCCAGCAGCCGAATAGAAGGACAGCCTTGGTCCGTCGGCTCCTACGAGCAGTACTTC. The rearrangement uses TRBV6-1 and TRBJ2-7, with a weak D call TRBD1 (6 bases). With 6 bases removed from V and 0 bases from J, the gap between germline ends came to 30 bases. The germline V gene has CDR1 MNHNS and CDR2 SASEGT. The CDR3 runs to 20 residues.

Ten or more counts support this clonotype. The rearrangement uses TRBV24-1 and TRBJ1-5; TRBD1 matches at 7 bases. CDR3 length: 15 amino acids. Per germline, CDR1 KGHDR and CDR2 SFDVKD. The trim removed 3 bases at V and 9 bases at J, leaving 10 bases unmatched. The CDR3 loop reads CATSDTESHRGPQHF. CDR3 nucleotide sequence: TGTGCCACCAGTGATACAGAGTCCCACAGGGGGCCCCAGCATTTT.

This clonotype was seen a handful of times. J is TRBJ1-5 and V is TRBV28; D gene unclear. Trimming removed 5 bases from V and 6 bases from J, with 14 bases in between. The CDR3 is 14 residues long. The germline gives CDR1 MDHEN, CDR2 SYDVKM. This CDR3 reads CASSLPGYVQPQHF. The CDR3 nucleotides are TGTGCCAGCAGTCTCCCCGGATACGTTCAGCCCCAGCATTTT. Full variable domain (missing parts from reference TRBV28 and TRBJ1-5): DVKVTQSSRYLVKRTGEKVFLECVQDMDHENMFWYRQDPGLGLRLIYFSYDVKMKEKGDIPEGYSVSREKKERFSLILESASTNQTSMYLCASSLPGYVQPQHFGDGTRLSIL.

Sample share makes this clonotype medium-sized. CDR3 region: CASSPPLAGVWEQYF. For the CDR3, the DNA is TGTGCCAGCAGCCCCCCACTAGCGGGGGTCTGGGAGCAGTACTTC. The chain couples TRBV7-2 to TRBJ2-7, with TRBD2 matching over 11 bases. This CDR3 spans 15 amino acids. The V segment lost 5 bases and the J segment 7 bases; nucleotides outside the gene matches: 10. CDR1 and CDR2 (germline): SGHTA, FQGNSA.

This clonotype has a count of ten or more. The chain couples TRBV12-3 or TRBV12-4 to TRBJ1-5; D gene ambiguous. Trimming stripped 6 bases from V and 3 bases from J, with 12 bases between. CDR3 length: 14 amino acids. The DNA of the CDR3 is TGTGCCAGCAGCACAGACGGATACAATCAGCCCCAGCATTTT. This translates into CASSTDGYNQPQHF.

This clonotype is categorized as medium-sized. The V and J genes are TRBV4-2 and TRBJ1-2, with D perhaps TRBD1 (5 bases). V was clipped by 6 bases and J by 5 bases, with 25 bases between them. The germline V gene has CDR1 LGHNA and CDR2 YNFKEQ. This CDR3 has 17 residues. The CDR3 region is CASSQHSGGLTDYGYTF. CDR3 DNA sequence: TGTGCCAGCAGTCAACATTCGGGGGGACTTACCGATTATGGCTACACCTTC.

This clonotype has a handful of counts. The chain employs TRBV7-9 and TRBJ1-1; D may be TRBD1 (5 bases). CDR1 SEHNR and CDR2 FQNEAQ come from the germline V gene (reference sequence). The CDR3 has 15 amino acids. Trimming removed 1 base from V and 0 bases from J, with 9 bases in between. In DNA form, the CDR3 reads TGTGCCAGCAGCTTAGGGGAGGGACTGAACACTGAAGCTTTCTTT. It translates to CASSLGEGLNTEAFF.

This clonotype was detected only a few times. The chain is built from TRBV19 and TRBJ1-5; TRBD1 might be the D (5 bases). V was pared by 5 bases and J by 9 bases, with 20 bases between. From germline, CDR1 is LNHDA and CDR2 SQIVND (reference sequence). The CDR3 spans 15 residues. DNA for the CDR3: TGTGCCAGTAGTTTTTCCGGGACCCTCGAGACGCCCCAGCATTTT. Protein sequence: CASSFSGTLETPQHF.

This clonotype was observed many times. This rearrangement joins TRBV5-1 to TRBJ1-6; D gene unclear. V shed 0 bases and J shed 0 bases, with 7 bases lying between them. Per germline, CDR1 SGHRS and CDR2 YFSETQ. The CDR3 is 16 residues long. CDR3 coding DNA: TGCGCCAGCAGCTTGGCCACTAACTCCTATAATTCACCCCTCCACTTT. It specifies CASSLATNSYNSPLHF.

This clonotype is medium-sized. The V call is TRBV11-2, the J call TRBJ2-7, with D uncertain. Trimming shortened V by 2 bases and J by 4 bases, and 6 bases separated the two germline ends. Per germline, CDR1 SGHAT and CDR2 FQNNGV. The CDR3 is 12 residues long. The CDR3 sequence: CASSLISYEQYF. Here the CDR3 DNA reads TGTGCCAGCAGCTTAATAAGTTACGAGCAGTACTTC.

The DNA of the CDR3 is TGCGCCAGCAGCTTCGTGGGGCTCAGCACAGATACGCAGTATTTT. It is translated as CASSFVGLSTDTQYF. This chain joins TRBV5-1 and TRBJ2-3; D may be TRBD1 (5 bases). This CDR3 comprises 15 residues. Germline loops: CDR1 SGHRS, CDR2 YFSETQ. The germline V and J ends were trimmed by 2 bases and 0 bases, with 10 bases remaining between them.

There are a few counts of this clonotype. This chain links TRBV7-2 with TRBJ2-2; no reliable D call. The CDR3 totals 14 residues. Trimming cost V 4 bases and J 4 bases, with 10 bases left between them. Looked up from germline, CDR1 is SGHTA and CDR2 is FQGNSA. For the CDR3, the DNA is TGTGCCAGCAGCTCCATCCTGGGCACCGGGGAGCTGTTTTTT. Translating it yields CASSSILGTGELFF.

This clonotype has at least ten counts. The chain has TRBV7-2 and TRBJ2-7, with 7 bases fitting TRBD1. The CDR3 covers 13 residues. The trim removed 3 bases at V and 6 bases at J, leaving 5 bases unmatched. The germline gives CDR1 SGHTA, CDR2 FQGNSA. The CDR3 DNA follows: TGTGCCAGCAGCTTGGGCAGGGGGTTCGAGCAGTACTTC. This translates into CASSLGRGFEQYF.

This sequence joins TRBV6-5 and TRBJ2-1; D possibly corresponds to TRBD1 (5 bases). Germline V gives CDR1 MNHEY, CDR2 SVGAGI. V was clipped by 0 bases and J by 4 bases, with 10 bases between them. This CDR3 contains 15 residues. The CDR3 sequence is CASSYSETAYNEQFF. The CDR3, as DNA: TGTGCCAGCAGTTACTCCGAGACAGCTTACAATGAGCAGTTCTTC.

This clonotype was detected ten times or more. This chain joins TRBV7-9 and TRBJ1-3, with TRBD1 matching over 8 bases. V was pared by 6 bases and J by 2 bases, with 9 bases of the junction left unmatched. The CDR3 spans 16 residues. Germline V lookup: CDR1 SEHNR, CDR2 FQNEAQ (reference sequence). DNA of the CDR3: TGTGCCAGCAGACCGACGCAGGGGGCGACTGGAAACACCATATATTTT. It is translated as CASRPTQGATGNTIYF.

This clonotype came up many times. This rearrangement joins TRBV9 to TRBJ2-5; TRBD1 is a possible D gene (5 bases). This CDR3 comprises 15 residues. V lost 4 bases to trimming and J lost 2 bases, with 15 bases between them. Germline V CDR1 and CDR2: SGDLS, YYNGEE. The DNA for the CDR3 is TGTGCCAGCAGCATAAATCCAGGGCTGCAAGAGACCCAGTACTTC. Its protein is CASSINPGLQETQYF.